The 26 T cell receptor beta chains below were found in one sample sequenced in a study of multiple sclerosis patients with progressive multifocal leukoencephalopathy. Time point specified: before natalizumab initiation. Profiling relied on immunoSEQ multiplex PCR, and the TCRdb table lists in-frame clones only, not all of them. The sample includes approximately 27,000 clones, about 88% of them seen just once. What was sequenced was PBMCs. These receptors originate from a human donor with multiple sclerosis.

The chain combines TRBV5-1 with TRBJ2-3; no clear D. The CDR3 totals 14 residues. Germline V gives CDR1 SGHRS, CDR2 YFSETQ. V was pared by 0 bases and J by 0 bases, with 5 bases between. Here the CDR3 reads CASSLAESTDTQYF. CDR3 sequence (DNA): TGCGCCAGCAGCTTGGCGGAGAGCACAGATACGCAGTATTTT.

The rearrangement links TRBV7-9 to TRBJ2-3, with unresolved D. This CDR3 has 11 residues. Germline V CDR1 and CDR2: SEHNR, FQNEAQ (reference sequence). V lost 3 bases and J 2 bases, leaving 0 bases between the germline ends. This CDR3 reads CASSFTDTQYF. The CDR3 bases are TGTGCCAGCAGCTTCACAGATACGCAGTATTTT.

This sequence joins TRBV11-2 and TRBJ2-5, with D possibly matching TRBD1 (6 bases). Trimming shortened V by 4 bases and J by 5 bases, and 17 bases separated the two germline ends. CDR3 length: 15 amino acids. From germline, CDR1 is SGHAT and CDR2 FQNNGV. For the CDR3, the DNA is TGTGCCAGCAGCTCAGGAACAGGGACCTGGGAGACCCAGTACTTC. This sequence encodes CASSSGTGTWETQYF.

Written as DNA, the CDR3 is TGTGCCAGCTCCCCCTCGTCTAGCGGGGCTGGCTATGAGCAGTTCTTC. This sequence encodes CASSPSSSGAGYEQFF. V usage is TRBV18 and J usage is TRBJ2-1, with 9 bases matching TRBD2. The CDR3 is 16 amino acids. J lost 8 bases, V lost 6 bases, and 14 bases had no gene match. The V gene's germline CDR1 is KGHSH and CDR2 LQKENI.

The chain links TRBV9 to TRBJ1-6; D gene uncertain. Deletions cut 5 bases from V and 5 bases from J, with 5 bases between. This CDR3 has 12 amino acids. Germline CDR1 and CDR2: SGDLS and YYNGEE. The CDR3 DNA reads as TGTGCCAGCAGAAGAGATAATTCACCCCTCCACTTT. Its protein product is CASRRDNSPLHF.

The chain joins TRBV30 to TRBJ1-5, with a tentative D call TRBD1 (5 bases). Germline V lookup: CDR1 GTSNPN, CDR2 SVGIG (reference sequence). The CDR3 sequence is 13 residues long. The V and J ends lost 0 bases and 6 bases respectively, with 9 bases between them. The CDR3 loop is CAWSVRDRQPQHF. In nucleotides, the CDR3 is TGTGCCTGGAGTGTCAGGGATCGTCAGCCCCAGCATTTT.

The chain joins TRBV4-1 to TRBJ2-2; 8 bases align to TRBD1. The J segment lost 3 bases and the V segment lost 6 bases, leaving 6 bases of the junction unmatched. Germline CDR1 and CDR2: MGHRA and YSYEKL. This CDR3 region has 15 residues. The CDR3 is CASSPGTGYTGELFF. The DNA for the CDR3 is TGCGCCAGCAGTCCCGGGACAGGATACACCGGGGAGCTGTTTTTT.

This sequence joins TRBV19 and TRBJ2-3, with 12 bases matching TRBD2. Germline V CDR1 and CDR2: LNHDA, SQIVND (reference sequence). The length of the CDR3 is 13 residues. Trimming took 9 bases from V and 6 from J; bases not matched to a gene: 4. CDR3 amino acids: CASRLAGEDTQYF. DNA for the CDR3: TGTGCCAGCAGACTAGCGGGGGAGGATACGCAGTATTTT.

The chain is built from TRBV6-5 and TRBJ2-3; 8 bases are shared with TRBD2. The CDR3 loop spans 14 amino acids. Germline-derived CDR1 and CDR2 are MNHEY and SVGAGI. The V and J ends lost 4 bases and 0 bases, in that order; junction bases with no gene match: 0. Here the CDR3 reads CASSSGGSTDTQYF. CDR3 DNA sequence: TGTGCCAGCAGTTCGGGGGGGAGCACAGATACGCAGTATTTT.

Here the CDR3 reads CASSVDPSNPREQYF. CDR3 DNA: TGTGCCAGCAGCGTAGACCCTTCGAACCCCCGCGAGCAGTACTTC. This rearrangement joins TRBV9 to TRBJ2-7; D uncertain. Trimming cost V 0 bases and J 6 bases, with 16 bases left between them. The CDR3 is 15 amino acids. Germline V gene data show CDR1 as SGDLS and CDR2 as YYNGEE. The full variable domain, its missing parts supplied by reference TRBV9 and TRBJ2-7, is DSGVTQTPKHLITATGQRVTLRCSPRSGDLSVYWYQQSLDQGLQFLIQYYNGEERAKGNILERFSAQQFPDLHSELNLSSLELGDSALYFCASSVDPSNPREQYFGPGTRLTVT.

V and J are TRBV2 and TRBJ2-5; D gene uncertain. The CDR3 extends over 15 amino acids. Trimming stripped 6 bases from V and 2 bases from J, with 16 bases between. Germline V gene sequence: CDR1 SNHLY, CDR2 FYNNEI. The CDR3 is CASSERVTVQETQYF. CDR3 coding DNA: TGTGCCAGCAGCGAACGGGTGACGGTGCAAGAGACCCAGTACTTC.

As for this clone: One end of the junction does not line up with germline, which may come from a read error. The CDR3 bases are TGTGCCAGCAGCCCCGGGACAGGGGATGCCTTC. Translated, it gives CASSPGTGDAF. V is TRBV7-9 and J is TRBJ1-2; 10 bases match TRBD1. This CDR3 spans 11 amino acids. Germline V lookup: CDR1 SEHNR, CDR2 FQNEAQ (reference sequence).

The chain is built from TRBV7-6 and TRBJ1-1; D ambiguous. Trimming shortened V by 1 base and J by 3 bases, and 9 bases separated the two germline ends. The CDR3 runs to 14 residues. The germline gives CDR1 SGHVS, CDR2 FNYEAQ. The CDR3 DNA sequence: TGTGCCAGCAGCTTAGGATCAGGTGACACTGAAGCTTTCTTT. Protein sequence: CASSLGSGDTEAFF.

The chain uses TRBV4-3 and TRBJ2-2; no definite D call. CDR1 is LGHNA, CDR2 YSLEER, per germline. The CDR3 runs 15 residues. With 4 bases removed from V and 4 bases from J, the gap between germline ends came to 13 bases. The CDR3, as DNA: TGCGCCAGCAGCCGGACCTCGAAGGTCACCGGGGAGCTGTTTTTT. This translates into CASSRTSKVTGELFF.

This clone came up a few times. The rearrangement uses TRBV27 and TRBJ2-5, with 8 bases that match TRBD2. The germline CDR1 and CDR2 sequences are MNHEY and SMNVEV (reference sequence). The CDR3 consists of 14 residues. Unmatched junction bases numbered 17, after V lost 10 bases and J lost 10 bases. The CDR3 protein is CATGSSGAGSGQYF. CDR3 DNA sequence: TGTGCCACCGGAAGTAGCGGGGCCGGGAGCGGCCAGTACTTC.

This sequence joins TRBV6-5 and TRBJ1-1; D unclear. CDR1 is MNHEY and CDR2 is SVGAGI in the germline V gene. Between the trimmed V and J ends, which lost 5 bases and 3 bases, there was a span of 10 bases. This CDR3 has 13 amino acids. CDR3 sequence (DNA): TGTGCCAGCAGTCTAACGAGGGACACTGAAGCTTTCTTT. It codes for CASSLTRDTEAFF.

The chain couples TRBV27 to TRBJ2-1; 7 nucleotides agree with TRBD2. CDR1 and CDR2 (germline): MNHEY, SMNVEV (reference sequence). The junction had 8 bases not matched to a gene; V was cut back by 2 bases and J by 4 bases. The CDR3 has 16 amino acids. The DNA for the CDR3 is TGTGCCAGCAGTTTAGGGGCGGGACTACCTTACAATGAGCAGTTCTTC. Translated: CASSLGAGLPYNEQFF.

This rearrangement joins TRBV19 to TRBJ1-1; tentative D call: TRBD1 (5 bases). Deletions cut 3 bases from V and 4 bases from J, with 9 bases between. This CDR3 comprises 13 residues. Germline loops: CDR1 LNHDA, CDR2 SQIVND (reference sequence). CDR3 in DNA: TGTGCCAGTAGTATGGGGGGAGGCACTGAAGCTTTCTTT. Amino acid sequence: CASSMGGGTEAFF.

This clone was seen once. This sequence joins TRBV6-4 and TRBJ1-2; D is unresolved. The V end was cut by 5 bases, the J end by 8 bases, with 12 bases between. The germline CDR1 and CDR2 sequences are MRHNA and SNTAGT. The CDR3 is made up of 12 amino acids. In DNA form, the CDR3 reads TGTGCCAGCAGTTCCCCCGGCAGGGGCTACACCTTC. It is translated as CASSSPGRGYTF.

This chain connects TRBV11-2 to TRBJ2-6; D remains ambiguous. V was trimmed by 1 base and J by 1 base, leaving 2 bases between them. From germline, CDR1 is SGHAT and CDR2 FQNNGV. The CDR3 is made up of 14 amino acids. CDR3 DNA sequence: TGTGCCAGCAGCTTAGTATCTGGGGCCAACGTCCTGACTTTC. Translation: CASSLVSGANVLTF. Full variable domain (rest looked up from reference TRBV11-2 and TRBJ2-6): EAGVAQSPRYKIIEKRQSVAFWCNPISGHATLYWYQQILGQGPKLLIQFQNNGVVDDSQLPKDRFSAERLKGVDSTLKIQPAKLEDSAVYLCASSLVSGANVLTFGAGSRLTVL.

This sequence joins TRBV7-2 and TRBJ1-2; 9 bases map to TRBD1. Germline assignment: CDR1 SGHTA and CDR2 FQGNSA. The CDR3 sequence is 13 residues long. V lost 5 bases and J lost 4; bases outside the gene matches: 2. The CDR3 is CASSPTGGYGYTF. CDR3 DNA sequence: TGTGCCAGCAGCCCGACAGGGGGCTATGGCTACACCTTC.

The rearrangement links TRBV19 to TRBJ2-6; D might be TRBD1 or TRBD2, each matching 5 bases. Germline V gives CDR1 LNHDA, CDR2 SQIVND (reference sequence). The V end was cut by 3 bases, the J end by 1 base, with 13 bases between. The CDR3 is 17 amino acids. DNA of the CDR3: TGTGCCAGTAGTATCCTACCCTGGGGGTCTGGGGCCAACGTCCTGACTTTC. As protein: CASSILPWGSGANVLTF.

This sequence joins TRBV27 and TRBJ1-2, with D unclear. Per the germline V gene, CDR1 is MNHEY and CDR2 is SMNVEV (reference sequence). The CDR3 has 15 residues. V lost 0 bases and J lost 3, with 11 bases in between. The CDR3 DNA is TGTGCCAGCAGTTTATCGCATACCGTCCACTATGGCTACACCTTC. Amino acid sequence: CASSLSHTVHYGYTF.

The chain is built from TRBV7-2 and TRBJ2-7; 9 bases are a match to TRBD1. Germline-derived CDR1 and CDR2 are SGHTA and FQGNSA. The V segment lost 4 bases and the J segment 2 bases; nucleotides outside the gene matches: 6. The CDR3 loop spans 15 amino acids. Here the CDR3 DNA reads TGTGCCAGCAGCTATCGGGGACAGGGCGCCTACGAGCAGTACTTC. As protein: CASSYRGQGAYEQYF.

This rearrangement joins TRBV25-1 to TRBJ1-6, with D hard to call. The germline V and J ends were trimmed by 2 bases and 14 bases, with 10 bases remaining between them. Per the germline V gene, CDR1 is MGHDK and CDR2 is SYGVNS. The CDR3 sequence is 12 residues long. CDR3 sequence reads: CASSERGVSLHF. As DNA, the CDR3 is TGTGCCAGCAGTGAACGCGGGGTATCCCTCCACTTT.

The rearrangement links TRBV6-5 to TRBJ2-7; 7 bases line up with TRBD1. Looked up from germline, CDR1 is MNHEY and CDR2 is SVGAGI. The J segment lost 0 bases and the V segment lost 2 bases, leaving 4 bases of the junction unmatched. The CDR3 consists of 15 residues. CDR3 residues: CASSYATGNSYEQYF. The CDR3 nucleotides are TGTGCCAGCAGTTACGCGACAGGGAACTCCTACGAGCAGTACTTC.